This T cell receptor beta chain derives from a study of T cell clonotyping in hematopoietic cell transplantation. The assay was immunoSEQ multiplex PCR, and TCRdb's table has in-frame clones only and misses some. The table lists about 41,000 clones, 95% of them singletons. As concerns this clone: Its cognate antigen is unknown.

Study-wide results and caveats: Cells were unsorted, so CD4 and CD8 contributions were not separated.

V gave up 4 bases and J gave up 2 bases, with 13 bases separating them. The germline V gene has CDR1 SGHRS and CDR2 YFSETQ. CDR3 size: 15 residues. This chain links TRBV5-1 with TRBJ1-5; D remains unclear. This TCR was recovered from a man younger than 40 in good health. Some clones in this sample may be carry-over from other donors' samples. Sequenced sample: peripheral blood mononuclear cells. CDR3: CASSRTGDGNQPQHF. CDR3 nucleotides: TGCGCCAGCAGCCGAACGGGCGACGGCAATCAGCCCCAGCATTTT.